Reported below is one TCR beta chain. Antigen specificity is unknown. This sample is part of a study of T cells in Graves' hyperthyroidism and ophthalmopathy. Study in general: Blood from the periphery was taken at initial diagnosis, before any treatment.

TCR beta CDR3 regions were amplified from RNA. First-round RT-PCR of the TCR CDR3 relied on the HTBI primer set. TCRdb independently ran MiXCR on the multiplex PCR reads; one entry per CDR3 protein. In the table there are about 600,000 distinct CDR3 sequences, around 15% of which are singletons. Diagnosing involved the use of clinical symptoms, serum thyroxine and TRAb, thyroid ultrasound and orbital computed tomography. Findings and caveats of the study: In blood, most of the thyroid clonotypes expanded above 0.001 were also present.

This TCR derives from a woman in her 40s with Graves' ophthalmopathy. Specimen: blood.

The CDR3 sequence: CASSLGGQKETQYF. CDR3 in DNA: TGTGCCAGCAGCTTAGGGGGACAGAAAGAGACCCAGTACTTC. This chain uses TRBV7-2 with TRBJ2-5; TRBD1 matches 7 bases. Germline CDR1 SGHTA, CDR2 FQGNSA. This CDR3 has 14 residues. V lost 1 base, J lost 3 bases, and 2 bases stayed unmatched. The variable domain in full, with the rest retrieved from reference TRBV7-2 and TRBJ2-5, is GAGVSQSPSNKVTEKGKDVELRCDPISGHTALYWYRQSLGQGLEFLIYFQGNSAPDKSGLPSDRFSAERTGGSVSTLTIQRTQQEDSAVYLCASSLGGQKETQYFGPGTRLLVL.